The present T cell receptor beta chain was sequenced within a study of T cell responses to AZD1222 COVID-19 vaccine. Study-wide points: Close to half of spike-specific TCRs reportedly recognize unmutated variant regions. Dominant at 160-218 and 743-854, vaccine-associated CD4 TCRs also spanned spike. Most donors were white British, females outnumbered males, and clonal diversity was possibly underestimated.

The assay was immunoSEQ multiplex PCR, and TCRdb's table has in-frame clones only and misses some. The sample lists some 80,000 clones, 60% to 85% occurring once. This CDR3 has 16 residues. Germline assignment: CDR1 LNHDA and CDR2 SQIVND (reference sequence). V gave up 2 bases and J gave up 3 bases, with 17 bases separating them. On this clone: What it binds is unknown.

The receptor comes from an adult who received the MenACWY meningococcal vaccine as a control. The genes are TRBV19 and TRBJ2-7; D unresolved. Material: peripheral blood, obtained 28 days after the second dose of the MenACWY control vaccine. In nucleotides, the CDR3 is TGTGCCAGTAGTATAACGGCGGACGGCAAGTACTACGAGCAGTACTTC. Protein product: CASSITADGKYYEQYF.